This T cell receptor beta chain was obtained from a study of T cell responses to AZD1222 COVID-19 vaccine (dated by TCRdb to about 2021). Background for the entire study: Because spike-specific TCR depth and breadth did not differ between the two schedules, AZD1222 recipients who got a second dose at roughly 4 weeks were pooled with those who got a second dose at roughly 12 weeks. TCR sequencing was performed for approximately 240 trial participants, of whom some 200 were given two doses of AZD1222 and some 25 were given two doses of MenACWY control vaccine. Trial participants were enrolled by age into subgroups of 18-55, 56-69 and 70-plus years, and around 150, 28 and 57 TCR-sequenced participants, respectively, were included in these subgroups. Paper-wide results and their limitations: In the small 56-69-year group, the increase in depth fell short of significance, most likely because of low power. Participants were mostly white British, with more females than males. The authors suggested clonal diversity may have been underestimated. No day 14 peak-response samples were available, so repertoires were characterized only after the peak T cell response. Reportedly, almost half of the unique spike-specific TCRs recognized epitopes lying outside the regions that are mutated in the B.1.351 and B.1.1.7 variants. Vaccine-associated CD4 TCRs spanned the whole spike protein, with dominant responses in regions 160-218 and 743-854. Only five or six AZD1222 recipients were SARS-CoV-2 seropositive at baseline, limiting conclusions about previously exposed vaccinees. After two AZD1222 doses, spike-specific TCR breadth and depth were significantly higher than at day 0 and than in MenACWY recipients.

This clone was seen just once. This receptor's antigen is unknown. No base quality values were provided; no much bigger clone lies one nucleotide off. The CDR3 regions of human TCRbeta chains were subjected to immunosequencing. Under the source paper's analysis protocol: TCRs in the repertoires were matched against a reference library of SARS-CoV-2-specific TCRs that had been generated with the MIRA antigen-specificity platform. Breadth meant the fraction of unique TCRs that were SARS-CoV-2-associated, whereas depth meant the fraction of total T cells that were SARS-CoV-2-associated. Each spike-specific TCR was assigned to its reactive spike region and to a CD4 or CD8 class using the MIRA data. Log10-transformed breadth and depth values were compared by one-way ANOVA with Sidak's multiple comparisons tests. The table comes from immuneACCESS by way of TCRdb, which keeps in-frame sequences with V and J called. Part of the clones is missing from these tables; in studies checked, under half for an unresolved V gene and the rest for unknown reasons. The V and J calls and clone size come from that table; D and trimming were worked out from the DNA. The sample contains 85,000 to 100,000 clones, about 88% of them found a single time. Around 3.9% of the sample is taken by the ten largest.

Reading the label with the study, this specimen's time point is: baseline before first vaccination. Vaccinee samples came from UK trials COV001 and COV002, including a single-blind randomized controlled phase 2/3 trial of AZD1222 (ChAdOx1 nCoV-19) in healthy adults. Trial participant PBMC samples were collected at day 0 and day 28 after the second dose for TCRbeta chain sequencing. The TCR comes from an adult in good health. Sequences were derived from peripheral blood, sampled on day 0 of AZD1222 vaccination.

The bases read TGTGCCAGCAGCTTGTTTGATCGGCGCACAGATACGCAGTATTTT. Its coded protein is CASSLFDRRTDTQYF. The V and J segments used are TRBV5-4 and TRBJ2-3; a confident D gene designation cannot be given. CDR1 and CDR2 were assigned from the germline V gene (reference sequence) as SGHNT and YYREEE. The CDR3 numbers 15 residues from cysteine through phenylalanine. CDR3 DNA is the only sequence kept; it has 45 bases, read in frame from the first base. A distance of 10 bases separates the germline ends of V and J, which lose 1 base and 1 base respectively.